These 5 T cell receptor beta chains share one sample of origin, sequenced in a study of tumor and adjacent non-tumor tissue in lung cancer. The template was RNA from unsorted bulk tissue. A modified ARM-PCR protocol with three rounds of nested PCR amplified TCRbeta. TCRdb re-called the multiplex PCR reads through MiXCR, storing one row per CDR3 protein. The sample shows more than 95,000 distinct CDR3 sequences, 66% of them seen only once. Sequencing was carried out using lung tumor tissue. The source is a man aged 30 to 45 with non-small cell lung cancer.

As concerns this clonotype: The junction does not match germline at one end; this may be a read error. V usage is TRBV6-1 and J usage is TRBJ2-5; D perhaps matches TRBD1 (5 bases). CDR3 length equals 13 residues. Looked up from germline, CDR1 is MNHNS and CDR2 is SASEGT. For the CDR3, the DNA is TGTGCCAACAGTGAACAGGCACAAGAGACCCAGTACTTC. This gives the protein CANSEQAQETQYF.

The gene calls are TRBV12-3 or TRBV12-4 and TRBJ1-2, with D hard to call. V was pared by 4 bases and J by 7 bases, with 7 bases between. There are 11 residues in the CDR3. The CDR3 DNA sequence: TGTGCCAGCAGTTCGGGTTTTGGCTACACCTTC. Protein sequence: CASSSGFGYTF.

Turning to this clonotype: An end of the junction does not agree with germline; a read error may underlie this. The CDR3: CASSIYRRSNQPHHF. The CDR3 DNA sequence: TGTGCCAGTAGTATCTATCGACGGTCCAATCAGCCCCACCATTTT. J is TRBJ1-5 and V is TRBV19, with unresolved D. Germline V lookup: CDR1 LNHDA, CDR2 SQIVND (reference sequence). The CDR3 consists of 15 residues.

Comment on this clonotype: A much more abundant neighbour one base away suggests this may be a read error. The chain couples TRBV4-2 to TRBJ1-5, with D possibly TRBD1 on 6 matching bases. The V gene's germline CDR1 is LGHNA and CDR2 YNFKEQ. The CDR3 extends over 15 amino acids. Trimming took off 3 bases at V and 7 bases at J, with 16 bases between the two ends. The CDR3 DNA reads as TGTGCCAGCAGCCAGGAGGGGACACTAAAACAGCCCCAGCATTTT. The encoded protein is CASSQEGTLKQPQHF.

A single count supports this clonotype. The chain uses TRBV6-5 and TRBJ2-2; D may be TRBD1 (6 bases). Trimming shortened V by 3 bases and J by 7 bases, and 12 bases separated the two germline ends. The CDR3 length is 14 residues. Germline assignment: CDR1 MNHEY and CDR2 SVGAGI. CDR3 amino acids: CASSYYRDNGELFF. CDR3 nucleotides: TGTGCCAGCAGTTATTACAGGGATAACGGGGAGCTGTTTTTT.